This T cell receptor beta chain was sequenced in a study of human T cells and chemical hapten exposure. Study conclusions and caveats: DPC sensitization did not alter TCRs above 1 in 1000 frequency.

As regards this clonotype: The antigen is undetermined.

This CDR3 spans 15 amino acids. V lost 5 bases, J lost 0 bases, and 3 bases stayed unmatched. Germline V lookup: CDR1 MNHEY, CDR2 SMNVEV (reference sequence). TCRdb reprocessed the RACE reads with MiXCR, giving one entry per CDR3 protein. The sample has under 95,000 distinct CDR3 sequences; about 8.5% are singletons. Described time point: pre-sensitization, week 0. Treatment in this sample: therapeutic diphenylcyclopropenone sensitization with weekly scalp DPC. Only after blood had been drawn was each patch test applied. The genes are TRBV27 and TRBJ2-3, with 9 positions matching TRBD2. The sample consisted of whole blood, taken in connection with sensitization to the hapten diphenylcyclopropenone (DPC). This clonotype was obtained from a man in his forties with alopecia areata. Some clones in this sample may be carry-over from other donors' samples. CDR3 sequence reads: CASSKTSGSTDTQYF. CDR3 sequence (DNA): TGTGCCAGCAGTAAGACTAGCGGAAGCACAGATACGCAGTATTTT.